This record looks at one T cell receptor beta chain sequence and its context. V lost 6 bases to trimming and J lost 7 bases, with 15 bases between them. The germline V gene encodes CDR1 MNHNY and CDR2 SVGAGI (reference sequence). CDR3 length: 14 amino acids. Clones were read by immunoSEQ multiplex PCR, and TCRdb kept only the in-frame ones, dropping some. Of some 2,000,000 clones listed, 90% to 96% were seen once; the top ten hold around 0.13%. These data originate in a study of shared clonotypes between healthy human individuals. The chain links TRBV6-6 to TRBJ1-4, with D possibly TRBD1 on 6 matching bases. This sequence originates from a man between 18 and 35 years old in good health. Input material: naive CD4+ T cells sorted from blood. This sample's subset: CD45RA+ positively selected. The CDR3 coding sequence is TGTGCCAGCAGGATGACAGGCTCCCCTGAAAAACTGTTTTTT. Its translation: CASRMTGSPEKLFF.